This record looks at one T cell receptor (beta chain) sequence and its context. The antigen remains undetermined. This sample is drawn from a study of shared clonotypes between healthy human individuals. Study-level findings and limits: Large depth notwithstanding, sorted-subset sequencing proved incomplete by rarefaction.

Libraries were prepared by immunoSEQ multiplex PCR; TCRdb keeps only in-frame clonotypes and omits some of them. The sample lists 1,400,000 or so clones, approximately 98.5% occurring once. The CDR3 consists of 17 residues. V lost 3 bases to trimming and J lost 3 bases, with 20 bases between them. Both subsets, CD45RA+ naive and CD45RA-negative memory, were split from the CD4+ cells. Specimen: naive CD4+ T cells sorted from blood. Regarding subset: CD45RA+ positively selected. The chain is built from TRBV23-1 and TRBJ1-2; TRBD1 might be the D (5 bases). TRBV23-1 is recorded as an ORF, its role being uncertain. This sequence originates from a man aged 30-40 years in good health. Written as DNA, the CDR3 is TGCGCCAGCAGTCAGAATCAGGACACCTCAACTGACTATGGCTACACCTTC. It encodes CASSQNQDTSTDYGYTF.